In this sample, the clone carrying this T cell receptor (beta chain) turned up a few times. Antigen specificity is unknown. This record comes from a study of T cells in Graves' hyperthyroidism and ophthalmopathy. Study at large: Peripheral blood samples were taken at initial diagnosis, prior to any treatment.

Patients with ophthalmopathy all had a Clinical Activity Score of at least 3, a NOSPECS grade of at least 4 and duration under 3 months. Patients showing uncontrolled infection, other autoimmune disease, pregnancy or lactation were ineligible. Study-wide results and caveats: Ophthalmopathy prediction by the model preceded onset by a median about 6.8 months.

Amplification of TCR beta CDR3 regions was performed using RNA transcripts as template. HTBI primers were used for first-round RT-PCR of the TCR CDR3. MiXCR, applied by TCRdb to the multiplex PCR reads, yields one record per CDR3 protein. The sample lists about 600,000 distinct CDR3 sequences, roughly 15% seen once, with roughly an eighth in the top ten. Trimming cost V 3 bases and J 4 bases; bases outside gene matches: 12. CDR1 and CDR2 (germline): KGHSH, LQKENI. The CDR3 loop spans 17 amino acids. Sequencing was carried out using blood. This receptor was identified in a woman between 45 and 65 years old with Graves' ophthalmopathy. This rearrangement joins TRBV18 to TRBJ1-5, with TRBD1 matching over 7 bases. CDR3 region: CASSPSSTGLNNQPQHF. The CDR3 coding sequence is TGTGCCAGCTCACCCTCTTCGACAGGGTTGAATAATCAGCCCCAGCATTTT.